This T cell receptor beta chain was retrieved from a study of post-analysis software for immune sequencing data. Study results and limitations: The authors found that F measure strongly co-clustered same-batch samples. TRBV5-6, TRBV5-1 and TRBV20-1 were among several TRBV segments more frequent in patients than controls.

J lost 1 base, V lost 4 bases, and 4 bases had no gene match. The CDR3 contains 15 residues. Looked up from germline, CDR1 is MGHDK and CDR2 is SYGVNS. The TCR beta cDNA libraries carried unique molecular identifiers. TCRdb re-called the PCR reads through MiXCR, storing one row per CDR3 protein. The sample contains about 540,000 distinct CDR3 sequences, less than 40% of which appear only once. Of note for this clonotype: Its antigen is not known.

This sequence joins TRBV25-1 and TRBJ2-3; 8 nucleotides match TRBD1. Source material: blood. The receptor was derived from a girl aged 2-17 years with multiple sclerosis. CDR3 coding DNA: TGTGCCAGCAGTGCGGCAGGGGGCCGCACAGATACGCAGTATTTT. Translating gives CASSAAGGRTDTQYF.